The present TCR beta chain was sequenced within a study of cytomegalovirus exposure and HLA in healthy donors. 13 Jbeta primers and 60 Vbeta primers were used for the PCR. This table comes from immunoSEQ multiplex PCR, and its TCRdb copy is limited to in-frame clones, with some not included. The sample consists of 150,000 to 200,000 clones, roughly 80% of them appearing once. Germline values: CDR1 MNHNS, CDR2 SASEGT. Trimming took 3 bases from V and 2 from J, leaving 5 bases between them. This CDR3 comprises 13 residues. Sequencing was performed on PBMCs. The receptor was isolated from a man aged 40-50 years in good health and CMV-seropositive. The chain carries TRBV6-1 and TRBJ1-5; D not resolved. CDR3 nucleotide sequence: TGTGCCAGCAGTGAGTGGCGCAATCAGCCCCAGCATTTT. Its protein is CASSEWRNQPQHF.